These 3 T cell receptor beta chains were sequenced from one sample in a study of T-cell memory formation after mild COVID-19. Each CDR3 protein is one row after TCRdb ran MiXCR on the 5' RACE reads. Here the sample spans roughly 320,000 distinct CDR3 sequences, over 25% being singletons. Sequenced sample: PBMCs or a T cell subset sorted from them (not recorded which). Receptor source: an adult woman who had mild COVID-19 (a few samples of this study predate the infection). Cell type and time point are not known.

The chain joins TRBV19 to TRBJ2-7; TRBD1 aligns across 7 bases. After removal of 4 bases from V and 4 bases from J, the junction contained 4 bases not matched to a gene. Germline lookup yields CDR1 LNHDA and CDR2 SQIVND (reference sequence). CDR3 length equals 13 residues. The CDR3 loop is CASSTPGQYEQYF. As DNA, the CDR3 is TGTGCCAGTAGTACCCCGGGACAGTACGAGCAGTACTTC.

The sample holds a few counts of this clonotype. V gene TRBV27 combines with J gene TRBJ2-7, with D hard to call. V was pared by 3 bases and J by 2 bases, with 17 bases between. Germline-derived CDR1 and CDR2 are MNHEY and SMNVEV (reference sequence). The CDR3 has 16 residues. The CDR3 DNA follows: TGTGCCAGCAGTTTCGAGTACAGTTCATGGGCCTACGAGCAGTACTTC. Its translation: CASSFEYSSWAYEQYF.

This chain connects TRBV25-1 to TRBJ2-3, with D maybe TRBD2 (5 bases). Trimming stripped 1 base from V and 5 bases from J, with 25 bases between. CDR3 length: 19 amino acids. In germline, CDR1 is MGHDK, CDR2 SYGVNS. The CDR3 region is CASSELVRETTAFIDTQYF. Here the CDR3 DNA reads TGTGCCAGCAGTGAATTGGTCCGGGAAACCACCGCCTTCATAGATACGCAGTATTTT.